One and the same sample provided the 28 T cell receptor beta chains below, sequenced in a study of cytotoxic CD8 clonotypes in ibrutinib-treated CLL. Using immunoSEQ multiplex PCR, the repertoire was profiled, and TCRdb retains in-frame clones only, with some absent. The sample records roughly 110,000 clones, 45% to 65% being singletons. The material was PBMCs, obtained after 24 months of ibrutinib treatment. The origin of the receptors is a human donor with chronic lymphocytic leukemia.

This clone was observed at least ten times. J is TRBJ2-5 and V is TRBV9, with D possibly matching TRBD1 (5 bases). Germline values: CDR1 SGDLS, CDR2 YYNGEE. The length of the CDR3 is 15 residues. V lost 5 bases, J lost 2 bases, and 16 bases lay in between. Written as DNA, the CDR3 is TGTGCCAGCAGTTTGACGAACAGGTTACAAGAGACCCAGTACTTC. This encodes CASSLTNRLQETQYF.

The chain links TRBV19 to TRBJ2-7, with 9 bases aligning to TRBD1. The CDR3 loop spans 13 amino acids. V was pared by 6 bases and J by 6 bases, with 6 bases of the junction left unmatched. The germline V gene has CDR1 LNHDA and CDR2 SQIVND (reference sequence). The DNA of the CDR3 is TGTGCCAGTAGCGGGACAGGGCTAGGCGAGCAGTACTTC. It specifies CASSGTGLGEQYF.

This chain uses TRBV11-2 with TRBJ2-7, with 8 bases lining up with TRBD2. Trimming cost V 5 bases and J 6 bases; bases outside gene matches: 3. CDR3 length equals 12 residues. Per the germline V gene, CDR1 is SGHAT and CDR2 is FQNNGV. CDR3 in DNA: TGTGCCAGCAGCCATGGACTAGCCGAGCAGTACTTC. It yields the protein CASSHGLAEQYF.

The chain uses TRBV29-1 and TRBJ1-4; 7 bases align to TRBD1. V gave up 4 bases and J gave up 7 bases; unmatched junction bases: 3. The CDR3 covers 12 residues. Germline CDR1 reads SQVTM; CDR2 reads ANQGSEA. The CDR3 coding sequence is TGCAGCGTTGCAGGGGGAAGTGAAAAACTGTTTTTT. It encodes CSVAGGSEKLFF.

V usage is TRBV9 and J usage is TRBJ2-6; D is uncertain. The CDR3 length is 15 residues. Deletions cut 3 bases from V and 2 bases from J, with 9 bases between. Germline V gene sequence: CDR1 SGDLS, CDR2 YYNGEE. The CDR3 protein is CASSALRAGANVLTF. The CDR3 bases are TGTGCCAGCAGCGCCCTGCGTGCTGGGGCCAACGTCCTGACTTTC. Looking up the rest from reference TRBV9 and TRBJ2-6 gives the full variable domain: DSGVTQTPKHLITATGQRVTLRCSPRSGDLSVYWYQQSLDQGLQFLIQYYNGEERAKGNILERFSAQQFPDLHSELNLSSLELGDSALYFCASSALRAGANVLTFGAGSRLTVL.

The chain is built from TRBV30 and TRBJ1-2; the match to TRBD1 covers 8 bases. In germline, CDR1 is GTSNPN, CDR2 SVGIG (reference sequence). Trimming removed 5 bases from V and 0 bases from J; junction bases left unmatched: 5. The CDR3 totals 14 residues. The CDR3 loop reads CAWVADRANYGYTF. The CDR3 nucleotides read TGTGCCTGGGTTGCGGACAGGGCTAACTATGGCTACACCTTC.

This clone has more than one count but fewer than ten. The CDR3 DNA reads as TGTGCCAGCAGCTTAGTTTTGACGACCTACAATGAGCAGTTCTTC. Translating gives CASSLVLTTYNEQFF. The chain employs TRBV7-9 and TRBJ2-1; D gene uncertain. The CDR3 contains 15 residues. V lost 1 base and J 2 bases, leaving 9 bases between the germline ends. The germline V gene has CDR1 SEHNR and CDR2 FQNEAQ (reference sequence). The full variable domain, its missing parts supplied by reference TRBV7-9 and TRBJ2-1, is DTGVSQNPRHKITKRGQNVTFRCDPISEHNRLYWYRQTLGQGPEFLTYFQNEAQLEKSRLLSDRFSAERPKGSFSTLEIQRTEQGDSAMYLCASSLVLTTYNEQFFGPGTRLTVL.

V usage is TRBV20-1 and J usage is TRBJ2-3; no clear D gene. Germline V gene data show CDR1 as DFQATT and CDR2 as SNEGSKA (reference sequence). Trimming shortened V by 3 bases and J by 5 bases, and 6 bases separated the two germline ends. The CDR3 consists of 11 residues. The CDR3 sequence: CSARRQDTQYF. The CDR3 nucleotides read TGCAGTGCTAGGAGGCAAGATACGCAGTATTTT.

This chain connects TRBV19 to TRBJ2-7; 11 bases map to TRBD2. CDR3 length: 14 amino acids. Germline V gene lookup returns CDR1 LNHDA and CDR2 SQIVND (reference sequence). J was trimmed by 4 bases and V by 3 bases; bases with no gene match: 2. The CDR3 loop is CASSIGTSGYEQYF. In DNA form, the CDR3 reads TGTGCCAGTAGTATTGGGACTAGCGGATACGAGCAGTACTTC.

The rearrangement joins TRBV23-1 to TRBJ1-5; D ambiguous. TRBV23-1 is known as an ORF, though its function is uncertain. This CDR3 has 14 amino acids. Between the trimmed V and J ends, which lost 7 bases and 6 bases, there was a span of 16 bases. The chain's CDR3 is CASTAVPMGQPQHF. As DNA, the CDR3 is TGCGCCAGCACGGCCGTTCCAATGGGTCAGCCCCAGCATTTT.

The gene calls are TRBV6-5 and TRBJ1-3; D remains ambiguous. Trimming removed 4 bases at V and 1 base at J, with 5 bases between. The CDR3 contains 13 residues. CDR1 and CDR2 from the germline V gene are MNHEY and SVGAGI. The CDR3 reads CASSSTSGNTIYF. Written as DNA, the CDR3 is TGTGCCAGCAGTTCCACATCTGGAAACACCATATATTTT.

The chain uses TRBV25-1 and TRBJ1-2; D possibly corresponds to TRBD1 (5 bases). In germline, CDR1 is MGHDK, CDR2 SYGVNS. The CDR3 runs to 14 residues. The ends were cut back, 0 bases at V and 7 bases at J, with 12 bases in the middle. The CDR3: CASSEYYSGSGYTF. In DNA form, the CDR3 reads TGTGCCAGCAGTGAATATTACTCAGGGTCTGGCTACACCTTC.

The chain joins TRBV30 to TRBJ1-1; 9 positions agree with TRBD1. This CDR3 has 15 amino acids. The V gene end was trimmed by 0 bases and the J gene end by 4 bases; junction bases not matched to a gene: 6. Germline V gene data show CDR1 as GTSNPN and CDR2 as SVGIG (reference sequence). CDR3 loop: CAWSVRATGGTEAFF. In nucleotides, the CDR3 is TGTGCCTGGAGTGTACGAGCGACAGGGGGCACTGAAGCTTTCTTT.

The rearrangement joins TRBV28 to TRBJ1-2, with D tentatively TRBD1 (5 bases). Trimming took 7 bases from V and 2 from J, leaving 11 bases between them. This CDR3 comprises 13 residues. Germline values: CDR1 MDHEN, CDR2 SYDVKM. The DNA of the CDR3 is TGTGCCAGCAAGGAGGGACCCAACTATGGCTACACCTTC. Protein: CASKEGPNYGYTF.

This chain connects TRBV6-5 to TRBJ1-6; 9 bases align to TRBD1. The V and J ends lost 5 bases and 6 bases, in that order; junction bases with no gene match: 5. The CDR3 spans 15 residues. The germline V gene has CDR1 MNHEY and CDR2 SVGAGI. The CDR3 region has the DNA TGTGCCAGCAGTCGAAGGACAGGGGCTAATTCACCCCTCCACTTT. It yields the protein CASSRRTGANSPLHF.

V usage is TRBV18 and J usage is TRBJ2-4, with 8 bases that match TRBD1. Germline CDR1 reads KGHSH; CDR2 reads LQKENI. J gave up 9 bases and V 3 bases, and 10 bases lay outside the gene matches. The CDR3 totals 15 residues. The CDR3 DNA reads TGTGCCAGCTCACCCTACGGACAGGGATCGAGCATTCAGTACTTC. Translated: CASSPYGQGSSIQYF.

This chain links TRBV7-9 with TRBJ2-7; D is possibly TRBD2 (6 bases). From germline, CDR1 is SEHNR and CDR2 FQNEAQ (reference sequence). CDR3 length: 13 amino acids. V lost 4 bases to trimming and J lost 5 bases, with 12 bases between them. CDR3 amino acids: CASSYGGSHEQYF. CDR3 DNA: TGTGCCAGCAGCTACGGGGGTTCCCACGAGCAGTACTTC.

The CDR3: CASSRKRDSITYTEAFF. In DNA form, the CDR3 reads TGTGCCAGCAGCCGTAAGAGGGACAGCATAACGTACACTGAAGCTTTCTTT. V usage is TRBV11-2 and J usage is TRBJ1-1; TRBD1 matches 7 bases. The CDR3 is made up of 17 amino acids. V shed 5 bases, J shed 3 bases, and the junction held 15 bases outside the gene matches. CDR1 is SGHAT and CDR2 is FQNNGV in the germline V gene.

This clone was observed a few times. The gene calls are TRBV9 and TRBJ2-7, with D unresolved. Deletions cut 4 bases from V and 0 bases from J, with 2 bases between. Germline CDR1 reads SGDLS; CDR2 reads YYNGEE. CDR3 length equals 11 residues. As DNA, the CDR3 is TGTGCCAGCAGCCCCTCCTACGAGCAGTACTTC. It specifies CASSPSYEQYF. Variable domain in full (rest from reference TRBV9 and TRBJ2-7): DSGVTQTPKHLITATGQRVTLRCSPRSGDLSVYWYQQSLDQGLQFLIQYYNGEERAKGNILERFSAQQFPDLHSELNLSSLELGDSALYFCASSPSYEQYFGPGTRLTVT.

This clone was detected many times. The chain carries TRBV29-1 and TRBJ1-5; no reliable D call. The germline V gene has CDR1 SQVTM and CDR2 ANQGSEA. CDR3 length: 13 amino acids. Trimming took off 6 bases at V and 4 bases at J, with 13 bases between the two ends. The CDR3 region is CSVARGPNQPQHF. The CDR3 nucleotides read TGCAGCGTCGCCCGGGGTCCTAATCAGCCCCAGCATTTT.

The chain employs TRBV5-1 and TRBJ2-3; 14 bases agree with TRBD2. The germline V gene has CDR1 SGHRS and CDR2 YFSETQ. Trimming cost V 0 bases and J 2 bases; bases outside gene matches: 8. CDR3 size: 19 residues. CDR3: CASSLGATSGGALTDTQYF. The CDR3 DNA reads TGCGCCAGCAGCTTGGGAGCGACTAGCGGGGGGGCACTCACAGATACGCAGTATTTT.

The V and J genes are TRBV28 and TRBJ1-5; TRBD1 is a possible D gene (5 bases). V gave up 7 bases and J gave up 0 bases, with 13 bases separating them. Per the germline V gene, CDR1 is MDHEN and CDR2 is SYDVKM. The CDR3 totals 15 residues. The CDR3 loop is CASTPHRGSNQPQHF. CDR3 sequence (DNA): TGTGCCAGCACCCCTCATAGGGGTAGCAATCAGCCCCAGCATTTT.

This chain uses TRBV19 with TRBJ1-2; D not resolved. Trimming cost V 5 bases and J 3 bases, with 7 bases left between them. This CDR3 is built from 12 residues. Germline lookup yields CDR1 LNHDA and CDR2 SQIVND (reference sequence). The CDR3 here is CASSPGDYGYTF. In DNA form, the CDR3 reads TGTGCCAGTAGTCCGGGAGACTATGGCTACACCTTC.

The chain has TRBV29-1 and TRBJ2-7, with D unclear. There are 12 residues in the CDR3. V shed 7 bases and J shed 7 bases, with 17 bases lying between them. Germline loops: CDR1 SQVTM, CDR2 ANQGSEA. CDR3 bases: TGCAGCGCCCGATCATCAACCTGGGAGCAGTACTTC. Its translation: CSARSSTWEQYF.

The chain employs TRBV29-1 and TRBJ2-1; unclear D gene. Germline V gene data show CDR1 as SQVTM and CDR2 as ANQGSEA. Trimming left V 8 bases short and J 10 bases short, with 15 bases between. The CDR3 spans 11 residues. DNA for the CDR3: TGCAGCTCTTTGCGTGGGGTAGAGCAGTTCTTC. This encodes CSSLRGVEQFF.

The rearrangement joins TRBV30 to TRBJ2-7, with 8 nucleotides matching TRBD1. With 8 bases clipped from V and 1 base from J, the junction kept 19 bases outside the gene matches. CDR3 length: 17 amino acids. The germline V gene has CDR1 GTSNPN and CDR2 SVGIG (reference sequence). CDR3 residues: CALDKALSQGVSYEQYF. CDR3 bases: TGTGCCCTCGACAAAGCTCTCTCACAGGGGGTTTCCTACGAGCAGTACTTC.

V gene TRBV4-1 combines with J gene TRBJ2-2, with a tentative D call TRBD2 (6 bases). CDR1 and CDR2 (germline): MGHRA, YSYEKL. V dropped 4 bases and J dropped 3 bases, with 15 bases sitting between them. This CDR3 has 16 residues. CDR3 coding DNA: TGCGCCAGCAGCCCCGGAGGGGTAAAAGACACCGGGGAGCTGTTTTTT. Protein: CASSPGGVKDTGELFF.

CDR3 bases: TGTGCCACCAGCAGAGGGGGAAACACTGAAGCTTTCTTT. Translated: CATSRGGNTEAFF. V gene TRBV15 combines with J gene TRBJ1-1; D not certain. The CDR3 has 13 residues. The germline V and J ends were trimmed by 1 base and 2 bases, with 5 bases remaining between them. Germline lookup yields CDR1 LNHNV and CDR2 YYDKDF (reference sequence).